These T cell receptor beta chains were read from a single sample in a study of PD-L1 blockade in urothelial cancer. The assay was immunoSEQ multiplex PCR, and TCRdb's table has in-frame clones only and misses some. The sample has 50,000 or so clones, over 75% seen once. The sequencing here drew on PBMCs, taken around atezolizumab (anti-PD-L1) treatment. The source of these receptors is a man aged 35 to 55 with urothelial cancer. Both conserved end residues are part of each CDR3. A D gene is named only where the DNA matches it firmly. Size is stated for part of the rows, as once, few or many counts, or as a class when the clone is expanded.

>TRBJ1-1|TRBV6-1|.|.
TGTGCTTCGTTTGGGCTCCGAAACACTGAAGCTTTCTTT
CASFGLRNTEAFF
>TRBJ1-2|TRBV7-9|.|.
TGTGCCAGCAGCTTAGCAGTAGAGCCTTCGGGATCAGGCTACACCTTC
CASSLAVEPSGSGYTF
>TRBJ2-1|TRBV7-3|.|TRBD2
TGTGCCAGCAGCTTATATGCGGGGGGCTATGAGCAGTTCTTC
CASSLYAGGYEQFF
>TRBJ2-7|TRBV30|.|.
TGTGCCTGGAGTGTACAACCAGGACTCCATGTCTACGAGCAGTACTTC
CAWSVQPGLHVYEQYF
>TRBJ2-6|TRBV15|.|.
TGTGCCACCAACTCGGACCTGTCGGCGGGAGGGGCCAACGTCCTGACTTTC
CATNSDLSAGGANVLTF
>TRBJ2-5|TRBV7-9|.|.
TGTGCCAGCACCCTAGAACGTCCTCAAGAGACCCAGTACTTC
CASTLERPQETQYF
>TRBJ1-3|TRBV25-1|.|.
TGTGCCAGCAGTGTTAGCGGCAACTCTGGAAACACCATATATTTT
CASSVSGNSGNTIYF
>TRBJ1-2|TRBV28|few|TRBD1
TGTGCCAGCGGGACAGGGCCCGGGTATGGCTACACCTTC
CASGTGPGYGYTF
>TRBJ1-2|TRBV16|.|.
TGTGCCAGCACCTCTCAGGGAATTAACTATGGCTACACCTTC
CASTSQGINYGYTF
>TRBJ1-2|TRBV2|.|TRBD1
TGTGCCAGTACGACTCCCGGGACAGAGTTTACTAACTATGGCTACACCTTC
CASTTPGTEFTNYGYTF
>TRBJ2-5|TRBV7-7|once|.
TGTGCTAGCAGCTTAGAGGCTAGCGAGTACCAAGAGACCCAGTACTTC
CASSLEASEYQETQYF
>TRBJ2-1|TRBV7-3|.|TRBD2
TGTGCCAGCAGCGACCCGGGAGCGGGGGAGCAGTTCTTC
CASSDPGAGEQFF
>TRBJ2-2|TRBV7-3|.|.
TGTGCCAGCAGCTTAGGGAGGACGAACGGGGAGCTGTTTTTT
CASSLGRTNGELFF
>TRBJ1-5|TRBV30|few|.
TGTGCCTGGAGTGTACAGGAGAATCAGCCCCAGCATTTT
CAWSVQENQPQHF
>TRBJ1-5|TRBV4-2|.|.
TGTGCCAGCAGCCAAGGGGGAGACGGGGACAATCAGCCCCAGCATTTT
CASSQGGDGDNQPQHF
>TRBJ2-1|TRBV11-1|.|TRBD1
TGTGCCAGCAGCTTAGCAAGGGGGCTAGGGGAGCAGTTCTTC
CASSLARGLGEQFF